Listed below are T cell receptor beta chains from one sample, sequenced in a study of somatic mutations in cytotoxic T cells in rheumatoid arthritis. The protocol was immunoSEQ multiplex PCR, while the TCRdb copy is restricted to in-frame clones and leaves out a portion. The sample records 15,000 to 20,000 clones, roughly three quarters being singletons. Sequenced sample: CD8+ T cells sorted from blood. These receptors all come from an adult with rheumatoid arthritis. CDR3s include the opening cysteine and the closing phenylalanine or tryptophan. D genes are given only for firm matches. Rows give clone size only sometimes, using once, few, many, or a class for an expanded clone.

size	D	J	V	CDR3	DNA
NA	NA	TRBJ2-1	TRBV13	CASSFTRDFNEQFF	TGTGCCAGCAGCTTCACCCGCGACTTCAATGAGCAGTTCTTC
NA	NA	TRBJ2-2	TRBV6-5	CASTGTPNTGELFF	TGTGCCAGCACCGGGACACCGAACACCGGGGAGCTGTTTTTT
NA	TRBD1	TRBJ2-1	TRBV5-1	CASSLGQGEYNEQFF	TGCGCCAGCAGCTTGGGACAGGGAGAATACAATGAGCAGTTCTTC
NA	NA	TRBJ1-2	TRBV19	CASSMTTYGYTF	TGTGCCAGTAGTATGACCACCTATGGCTACACCTTC
NA	TRBD2	TRBJ2-3	TRBV28	CATRLAGYTDTQYF	TGTGCCACTCGACTAGCGGGATACACAGATACGCAGTATTTT
few	NA	TRBJ1-1	TRBV16	CASSYTTEAFF	TGTGCCAGCAGCTACACCACTGAAGCTTTCTTT
NA	TRBD1	TRBJ2-1	TRBV5-1	CASSWPTTGGAGRAINEQFF	TGCGCCAGCAGCTGGCCCACGACAGGGGGCGCCGGGCGGGCAATCAATGAGCAGTTCTTC
NA	NA	TRBJ2-1	TRBV6-6	CASSFPNNEQFF	TGTGCCAGCAGTTTCCCCAACAATGAGCAGTTCTTC
NA	NA	TRBJ2-3	TRBV2	CASSDGQTSTDTQYF	TGTGCCAGCAGTGACGGGCAGACTAGCACAGATACGCAGTATTTT
few	TRBD2	TRBJ2-2	TRBV9	CASSVKPGLAGAGELFF	TGTGCCAGCAGTGTAAAACCGGGACTAGCGGGAGCCGGGGAGCTGTTTTTT
NA	NA	TRBJ1-1	TRBV28	CASSFVIGPLTEAFF	TGTGCCAGCAGTTTTGTCATAGGGCCTCTCACTGAAGCTTTCTTT
NA	TRBD2	TRBJ2-1	TRBV6-4	CASSATGTSDYNEQFF	TGTGCCAGCAGCGCTACCGGGACTAGCGACTACAATGAGCAGTTCTTC
NA	TRBD1	TRBJ2-1	TRBV10-3	CAIADRDEQFF	TGTGCCATCGCAGACAGGGATGAGCAGTTCTTC
NA	TRBD1	TRBJ1-1	TRBV30	CAWITGGIEAFF	TGTGCCTGGATTACAGGGGGTATTGAAGCTTTCTTT
NA	NA	TRBJ2-5	TRBV18	CASSPQETQYF	TGTGCCAGCTCACCCCAAGAGACCCAGTACTTC
NA	NA	TRBJ1-1	TRBV19	CASSPGSVNTEAFF	TGTGCCAGTAGTCCGGGTTCTGTGAACACTGAAGCTTTCTTT
NA	NA	TRBJ2-1	TRBV28	CASRLPGINEQFF	TGTGCCAGCAGACTTCCGGGCATCAATGAGCAGTTCTTC
NA	NA	TRBJ2-7	TRBV7-8	CASSRTGEGSYEQYF	TGTGCCAGCAGCCGCACAGGGGAGGGGTCCTACGAGCAGTACTTC
NA	TRBD2	TRBJ2-7	TRBV2	CASTEGGGGAYEQYF	TGTGCCAGCACCGAGGGTGGCGGGGGGGCGTACGAGCAGTACTTC
NA	TRBD1	TRBJ2-1	TRBV2	CASTWTGVGNEQFF	TGTGCCAGCACATGGACAGGGGTTGGCAATGAGCAGTTCTTC
NA	TRBD1	TRBJ1-5	TRBV7-6	CASSPWTGSQPQHF	TGTGCCAGCAGCCCCTGGACAGGGTCTCAGCCCCAGCATTTT
NA	NA	TRBJ1-2	TRBV6-1	CASLGPWYGYTF	TGTGCCAGCCTTGGACCGTGGTATGGCTACACCTTC
NA	TRBD2	TRBJ2-7	TRBV19	CASSIRGSGRAFDEQYF	TGTGCCAGTAGTATTCGAGGAAGCGGGAGGGCCTTCGACGAGCAGTACTTC
NA	NA	TRBJ2-7	TRBV5-1	CASSLIFGDYEQYF	TGCGCCAGCAGCTTGATATTCGGGGACTACGAGCAGTACTTC
NA	TRBD2	TRBJ2-1	TRBV7-3	CASSLGLAGNEQFF	TGTGCCAGCAGCTTGGGACTAGCGGGGAATGAGCAGTTCTTC
NA	TRBD2	TRBJ2-6	TRBV19	CASSRGGPSGANVLTF	TGTGCCAGTTCTCGGGGGGGGCCCTCTGGGGCCAACGTCCTGACTTTC
NA	NA	TRBJ2-1	TRBV13	CASSSSRGARAPSYNEQFF	TGTGCCAGCAGCTCCTCCCGGGGGGCGCGGGCCCCTTCCTACAATGAGCAGTTCTTC
NA	NA	TRBJ1-4	TRBV7-2	CASSHGTPATNEKLFF	TGTGCCAGCAGCCATGGGACACCTGCAACTAATGAAAAACTGTTTTTT
NA	TRBD1	TRBJ2-7	TRBV4-1	CASSQTGGAADEQYF	TGCGCCAGCAGCCAAACAGGGGGCGCGGCCGACGAGCAGTACTTC
NA	TRBD1	TRBJ2-7	TRBV7-9	CASSSLGGRDRGSYEQYF	TGTGCCAGCAGTTCATTAGGGGGCCGGGACAGGGGATCCTACGAGCAGTACTTC
once	NA	TRBJ2-1	TRBV7-3	CASSLRQPEGLDEQFF	TGTGCCAGCAGCTTAAGGCAGCCGGAGGGCCTCGATGAGCAGTTCTTC
once	TRBD2	TRBJ2-1	TRBV5-5	CASSPGLALEQFF	TGTGCCAGCAGCCCGGGACTAGCGCTTGAGCAGTTCTTC
NA	NA	TRBJ1-2	TRBV11-1	CASSLASRTAVYGYTF	TGTGCCAGCAGCTTAGCATCGCGCACTGCGGTCTATGGCTACACCTTC
NA	NA	TRBJ2-3	TRBV6-1	CASSDTDGAFGTQYF	TGTGCCAGCAGTGATACGGACGGGGCCTTCGGGACGCAGTATTTT
NA	NA	TRBJ2-5	TRBV13	CASSRRDQETQYF	TGTGCCAGCAGTCGGCGGGACCAGGAGACCCAGTACTTC
once	TRBD1	TRBJ2-1	TRBV4-3	CASSLLAAPGQGAFHNEQFF	TGCGCCAGCAGCCTCCTCGCAGCCCCGGGACAGGGGGCATTCCACAATGAGCAGTTCTTC
NA	TRBD1	TRBJ1-2	TRBV27	CASSLAGGGSYGYTF	TGTGCCAGCAGTTTAGCAGGGGGCGGGAGCTATGGCTACACCTTC
NA	NA	TRBJ2-6	TRBV5-1	CASSLAGISGANVLTF	TGCGCCAGCAGCTTGGCTGGCATCTCTGGGGCCAACGTCCTGACTTTC
NA	NA	TRBJ2-7	TRBV7-2	CASSPPTGLSSYEQYF	TGTGCCAGCAGCCCCCCCACGGGACTCAGCTCCTACGAGCAGTACTTC
NA	NA	TRBJ2-3	TRBV9	CASSGRTDTQYF	TGTGCCAGCAGCGGAAGGACAGATACGCAGTATTTT
NA	NA	TRBJ2-2	TRBV10-2	CASSELANTGELFF	TGCGCCAGCAGTGAATTGGCCAACACCGGGGAGCTGTTTTTT
once	NA	TRBJ2-5	TRBV4-3	CASSQGGTGWGETQYF	TGCGCCAGCAGCCAAGGCGGGACCGGATGGGGTGAGACCCAGTACTTC
few	TRBD2	TRBJ2-1	TRBV7-9	CASSFSGGNEQFF	TGTGCCAGCAGCTTCAGCGGGGGAAATGAGCAGTTCTTC
NA	NA	TRBJ2-1	TRBV4-3	CASSQNPPDGNNEQFF	TGCGCCAGCAGCCAAAACCCCCCGGACGGAAATAATGAGCAGTTCTTC
NA	TRBD2	TRBJ2-7	TRBV4-3	CASSSGTSGGYEQYF	TGCGCCAGCAGTTCTGGGACTAGCGGGGGCTACGAGCAGTACTTC
NA	NA	TRBJ2-3	TRBV20-1	CSATDTQYF	TGCAGTGCTACAGATACGCAGTATTTT
NA	NA	TRBJ1-1	TRBV5-1	CASSFLGLNTEAFF	TGCGCCAGCAGCTTCTTAGGACTCAACACTGAAGCTTTCTTT
NA	TRBD1	TRBJ1-2	TRBV4-3	CASSQQQAGGNYGYTF	TGCGCCAGCAGCCAACAACAGGCAGGGGGTAACTATGGCTACACCTTC
NA	TRBD1	TRBJ1-3	TRBV11-2	CASSLVGQGVGNTIYF	TGTGCCAGCAGCTTAGTTGGACAGGGGGTCGGAAACACCATATATTTT
NA	TRBD2	TRBJ2-1	TRBV13	CASSLGLGDNEQFF	TGTGCCAGCAGCTTGGGACTAGGAGACAATGAGCAGTTCTTC
NA	NA	TRBJ1-2	TRBV6-5	CASSHPGTSYGYTF	TGTGCCAGCAGTCATCCCGGGACAAGCTATGGCTACACCTTC
NA	NA	TRBJ1-1	TRBV4-3	CASSQDFERAGANTEAFF	TGCGCCAGCAGCCAAGATTTCGAACGGGCAGGGGCGAACACTGAAGCTTTCTTT
medium-sized	NA	TRBJ1-2	TRBV19	CASMGTPGGYGYTF	TGTGCCAGTATGGGGACACCGGGAGGCTATGGCTACACCTTC